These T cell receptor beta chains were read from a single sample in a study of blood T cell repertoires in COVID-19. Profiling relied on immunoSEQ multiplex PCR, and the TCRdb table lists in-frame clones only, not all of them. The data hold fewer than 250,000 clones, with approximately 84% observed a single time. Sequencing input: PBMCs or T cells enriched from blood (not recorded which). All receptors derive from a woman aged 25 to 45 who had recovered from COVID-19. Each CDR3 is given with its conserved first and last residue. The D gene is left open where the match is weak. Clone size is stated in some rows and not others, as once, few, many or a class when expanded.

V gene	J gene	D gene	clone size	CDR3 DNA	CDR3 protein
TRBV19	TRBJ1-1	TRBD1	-	TGTGCCAGTAGAACCGGGACAGTGAACACTGAAGCTTTCTTT	CASRTGTVNTEAFF
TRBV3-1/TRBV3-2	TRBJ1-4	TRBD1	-	TGTGCCAGCAGCCAAGAGGACAGGCTTAATGAAAAACTGTTTTTT	CASSQEDRLNEKLFF
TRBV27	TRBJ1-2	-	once	TGTGCCAGCAGTTTAGGTACAGGCAGGGAGGTGGATGGCTACACCTTC	CASSLGTGREVDGYTF
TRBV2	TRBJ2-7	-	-	TGTGCCAGCAGGCTTTCTATTCGGTCCGCACGCCACGAGCAGTACTTC	CASRLSIRSARHEQYF
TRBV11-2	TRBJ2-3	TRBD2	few	TGTGCCAGCAGCTTAGGGCGCGGGACTAGCGGCACAGATACGCAGTATTTT	CASSLGRGTSGTDTQYF
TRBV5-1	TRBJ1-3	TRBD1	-	TGCGCCAGCAGACAAACGGGACAGGCTGGAAACACCATATATTTT	CASRQTGQAGNTIYF
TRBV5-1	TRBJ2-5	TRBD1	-	TGCGCCAGCAGGGCCTACAGGGGGCAGGAAGAGACCCAGTACTTC	CASRAYRGQEETQYF
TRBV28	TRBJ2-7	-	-	TGTGCCAGCAGTCCTGGGGGCTTGAGCTCCTACGAGCAGTACTTC	CASSPGGLSSYEQYF
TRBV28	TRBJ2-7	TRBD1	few	TGTGCCAGCAGGACCTCCGGGACAGGGAAAGACGAGCAGTACTTC	CASRTSGTGKDEQYF
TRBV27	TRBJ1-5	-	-	TGTGCCAGCAGTTCCTCCCCTCCGCGTAGCAATCAGCCCCAGCATTTT	CASSSSPPRSNQPQHF
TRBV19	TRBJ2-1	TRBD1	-	TGTGCCAGTAGCCCTCAGGGGGATAGCTCCTACAATGAGCAGTTCTTC	CASSPQGDSSYNEQFF
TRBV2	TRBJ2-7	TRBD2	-	TGTGCCGGGGGACTAGCGGGAGCCTCCTACGAGCAGTACTTC	CAGGLAGASYEQYF
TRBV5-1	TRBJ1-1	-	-	TGCGCCAGCACCCGGGGGGGGGCAGCGAACACTGAAGCTTTCTTT	CASTRGGAANTEAFF
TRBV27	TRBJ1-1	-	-	TGTGCCAGCAGTTTAGGGCCAGGAGGGTCGAACACTGAAGCTTTCTTT	CASSLGPGGSNTEAFF
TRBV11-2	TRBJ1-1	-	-	TGTGCCAGCAGGGTCTCTGGGGGGGGCAGAGGGAACACTGAAGCTTTCTTT	CASRVSGGGRGNTEAFF
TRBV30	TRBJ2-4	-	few	TGTGCCTGGGAGGGAGAGGGTTTAAACATTCAGTACTTC	CAWEGEGLNIQYF
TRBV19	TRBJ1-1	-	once	TGTGCCAGTAGTATTTTTGACCGGGGAAGAGTGAACACTGAAGCTTTCTTT	CASSIFDRGRVNTEAFF